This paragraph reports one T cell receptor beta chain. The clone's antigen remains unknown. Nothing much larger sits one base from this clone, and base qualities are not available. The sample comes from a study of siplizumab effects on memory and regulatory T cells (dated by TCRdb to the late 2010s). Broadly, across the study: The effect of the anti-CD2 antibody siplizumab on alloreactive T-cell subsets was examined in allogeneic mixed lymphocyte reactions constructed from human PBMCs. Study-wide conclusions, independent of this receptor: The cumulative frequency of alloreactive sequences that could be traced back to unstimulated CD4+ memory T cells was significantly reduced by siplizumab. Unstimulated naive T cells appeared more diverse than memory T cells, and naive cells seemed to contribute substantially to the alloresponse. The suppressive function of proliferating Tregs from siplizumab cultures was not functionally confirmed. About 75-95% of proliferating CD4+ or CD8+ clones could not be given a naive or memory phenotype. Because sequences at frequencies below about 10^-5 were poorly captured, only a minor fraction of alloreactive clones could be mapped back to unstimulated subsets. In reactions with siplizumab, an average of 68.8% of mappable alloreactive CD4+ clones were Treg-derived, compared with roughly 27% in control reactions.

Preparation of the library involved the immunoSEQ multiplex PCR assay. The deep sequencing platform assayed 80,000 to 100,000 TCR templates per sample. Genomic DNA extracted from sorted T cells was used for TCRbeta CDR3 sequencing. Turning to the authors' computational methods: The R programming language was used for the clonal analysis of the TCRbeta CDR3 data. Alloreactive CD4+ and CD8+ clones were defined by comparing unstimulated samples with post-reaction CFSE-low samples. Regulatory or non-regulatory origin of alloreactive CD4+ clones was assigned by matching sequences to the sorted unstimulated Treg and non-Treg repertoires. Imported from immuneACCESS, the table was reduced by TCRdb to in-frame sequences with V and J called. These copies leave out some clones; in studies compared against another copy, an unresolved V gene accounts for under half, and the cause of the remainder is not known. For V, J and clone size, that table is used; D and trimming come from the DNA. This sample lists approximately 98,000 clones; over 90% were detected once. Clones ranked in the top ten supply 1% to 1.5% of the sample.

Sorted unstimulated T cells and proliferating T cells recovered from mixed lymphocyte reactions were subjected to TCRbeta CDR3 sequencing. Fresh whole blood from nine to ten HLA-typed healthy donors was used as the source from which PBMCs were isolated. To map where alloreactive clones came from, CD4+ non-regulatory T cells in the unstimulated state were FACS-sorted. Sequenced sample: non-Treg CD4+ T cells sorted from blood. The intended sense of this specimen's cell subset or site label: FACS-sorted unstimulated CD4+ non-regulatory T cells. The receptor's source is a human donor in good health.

The DNA sequence is given as TGTGCCAGCAGCTTTCGTGGGGCCTTGGGAGAAAAACTGTTTTTT. Translated, it gives CASSFRGALGEKLFF. Recombination connected TRBV13 to TRBJ1-4, with TRBD1 perhaps the D gene, on 5 matching bases. Trimming costs V 3 bases and J 8 bases, and their ends lie 16 bases apart. From the cysteine up to the phenylalanine, the CDR3 has a length of 15 residues. Only the CDR3 region is kept as DNA, spanning 45 bases read in frame from base 1. Via the germline V gene (reference sequence), CDR1 is PRHDT and CDR2 FYEKMQ.